The clone carrying this TCR beta chain was counted many times. The data were taken from a study of T-cell memory formation after mild COVID-19. Germline V CDR1 and CDR2: SGHRS, YFSETQ. V shed 0 bases and J shed 9 bases, with 6 bases lying between them. This CDR3 region has 11 residues. TCRdb re-called the 5' RACE reads with MiXCR, one entry per CDR3 protein. The data contain approximately 260,000 distinct CDR3 sequences, around 17% of them singletons. Sequenced input: PBMCs or a T cell subset sorted from them (not recorded which). The V and J genes are TRBV5-1 and TRBJ1-1; D remains unclear. The receptor comes from a man between 18 and 29 years old who had mild COVID-19 (a few samples of this study predate the infection). Cell type and time point are not known. CDR3 in amino acids: CASSLGYQAFF. CDR3 DNA: TGCGCCAGCAGCTTGGGCTACCAAGCTTTCTTT.